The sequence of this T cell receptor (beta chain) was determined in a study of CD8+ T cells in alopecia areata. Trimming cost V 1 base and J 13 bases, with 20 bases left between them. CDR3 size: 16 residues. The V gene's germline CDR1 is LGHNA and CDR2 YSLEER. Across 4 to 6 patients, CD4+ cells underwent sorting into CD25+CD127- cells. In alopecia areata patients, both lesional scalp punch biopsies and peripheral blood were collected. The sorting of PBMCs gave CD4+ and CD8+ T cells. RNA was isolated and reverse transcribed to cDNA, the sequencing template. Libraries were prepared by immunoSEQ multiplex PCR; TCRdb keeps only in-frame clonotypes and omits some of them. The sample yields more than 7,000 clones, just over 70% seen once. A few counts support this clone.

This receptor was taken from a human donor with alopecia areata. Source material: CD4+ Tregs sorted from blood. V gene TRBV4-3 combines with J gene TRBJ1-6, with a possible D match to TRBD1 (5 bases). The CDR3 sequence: CASSQVGGVKSSPLHF. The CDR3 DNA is TGCGCCAGCAGCCAAGTCGGAGGGGTCAAAAGTTCGCCCCTCCACTTT.